This T cell receptor beta chain was recorded in a study of post-analysis software for immune sequencing data. Findings of the study overall: Controls showed lower frequencies than patients for a few TRBV segments, and TRBV5-6, TRBV5-1 and TRBV20-1 were among these.

After removal of 4 bases from V and 5 bases from J, the junction contained 9 bases not matched to a gene. Looked up from germline, CDR1 is LNHDA and CDR2 is SQIVND (reference sequence). CDR3 length equals 15 residues. A note on this clonotype: Antigen unknown.

Tagging with unique molecular identifiers was a feature of the TCR beta cDNA libraries. A single record per CDR3 protein comes from TCRdb applying MiXCR to the PCR reads. Among some 190,000 distinct CDR3 sequences listed, approximately 29% were seen once. The sequenced sample consisted of blood. The TCR originated in a girl under 18 with multiple sclerosis. The chain is built from TRBV19 and TRBJ2-7; 9 nucleotides align to TRBD1. CDR3 in DNA: TGTGCCAGTAGTAGGACCCGGGACAGGGTCCACGAGCAGTACTTC. Amino acid sequence: CASSRTRDRVHEQYF.